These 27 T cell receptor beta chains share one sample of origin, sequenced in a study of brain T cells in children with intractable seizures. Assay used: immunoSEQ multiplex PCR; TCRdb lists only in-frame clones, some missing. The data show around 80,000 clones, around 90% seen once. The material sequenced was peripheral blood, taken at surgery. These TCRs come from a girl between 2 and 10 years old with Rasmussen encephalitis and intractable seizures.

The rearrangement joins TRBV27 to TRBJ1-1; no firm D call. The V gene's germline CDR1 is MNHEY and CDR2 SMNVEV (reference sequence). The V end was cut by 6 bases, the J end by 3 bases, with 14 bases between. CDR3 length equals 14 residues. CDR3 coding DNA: TGTGCCAGCAGATTTCTCAGTTTGGACACTGAAGCTTTCTTT. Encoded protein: CASRFLSLDTEAFF.

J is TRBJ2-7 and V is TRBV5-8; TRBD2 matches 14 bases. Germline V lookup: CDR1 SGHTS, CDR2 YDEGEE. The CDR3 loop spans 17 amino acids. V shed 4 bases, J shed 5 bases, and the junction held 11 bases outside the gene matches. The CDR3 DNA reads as TGTGCCAGCAGCGGAAAAACCGGGACTAGCGGGAGAAACGAGCAGTACTTC. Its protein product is CASSGKTGTSGRNEQYF.

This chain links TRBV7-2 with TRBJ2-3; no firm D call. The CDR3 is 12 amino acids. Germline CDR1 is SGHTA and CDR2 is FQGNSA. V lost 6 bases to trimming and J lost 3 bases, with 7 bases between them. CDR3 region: CASRWKTDTQYF. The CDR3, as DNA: TGTGCCAGCAGGTGGAAGACAGATACGCAGTATTTT.

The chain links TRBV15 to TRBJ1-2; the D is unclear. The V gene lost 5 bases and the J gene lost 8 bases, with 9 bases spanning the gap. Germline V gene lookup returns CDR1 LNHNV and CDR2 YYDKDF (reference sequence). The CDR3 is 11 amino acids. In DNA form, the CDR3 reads TGTGCCACCAGCGGAGTTGCAGGCTACACCTTC. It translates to CATSGVAGYTF. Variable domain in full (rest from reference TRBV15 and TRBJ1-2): DAMVIQNPRYQVTQFGKPVTLSCSQTLNHNVMYWYQQKSSQAPKLLFHYYDKDFNNEADTPDNFQSRRPNTSFCFLDIRSPGLGDTAMYLCATSGVAGYTFGSGTRLTVV.

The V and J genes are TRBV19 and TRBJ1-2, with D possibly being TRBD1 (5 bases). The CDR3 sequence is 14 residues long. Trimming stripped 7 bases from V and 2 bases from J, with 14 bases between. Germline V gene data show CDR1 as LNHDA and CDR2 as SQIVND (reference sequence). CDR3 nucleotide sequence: TGTGCCAGTAAAGGGACCGGCTGGAACTATGGCTACACCTTC. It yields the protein CASKGTGWNYGYTF.

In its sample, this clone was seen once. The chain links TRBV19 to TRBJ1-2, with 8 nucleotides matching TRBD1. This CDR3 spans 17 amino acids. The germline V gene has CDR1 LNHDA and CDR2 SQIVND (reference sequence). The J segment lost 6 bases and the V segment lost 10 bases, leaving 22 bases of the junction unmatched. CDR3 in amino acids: CATPDTVRDRIKDGYTF. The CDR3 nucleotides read TGTGCCACTCCGGATACAGTCCGGGACAGGATAAAAGATGGCTACACCTTC. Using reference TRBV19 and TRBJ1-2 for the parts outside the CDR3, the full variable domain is DGGITQSPKYLFRKEGQNVTLSCEQNLNHDAMYWYRQDPGQGLRLIYYSQIVNDFQKGDIAEGYSVSREKKESFPLTVTSAQKNPTAFYLCATPDTVRDRIKDGYTFGSGTRLTVV.

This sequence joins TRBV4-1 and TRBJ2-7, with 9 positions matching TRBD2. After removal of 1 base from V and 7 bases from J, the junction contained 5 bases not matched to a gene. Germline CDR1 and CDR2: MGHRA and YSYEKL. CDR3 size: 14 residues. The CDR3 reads CASSQGDSGSEQYF. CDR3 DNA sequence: TGCGCCAGCAGCCAAGGCGATAGCGGGAGTGAGCAGTACTTC.

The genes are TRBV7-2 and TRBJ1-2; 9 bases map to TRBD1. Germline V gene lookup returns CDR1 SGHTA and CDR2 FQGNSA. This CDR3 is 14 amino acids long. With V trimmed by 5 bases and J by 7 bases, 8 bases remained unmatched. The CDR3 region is CASSMDRGVSGYTF. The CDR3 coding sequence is TGTGCCAGCAGCATGGACAGGGGAGTCTCTGGCTACACCTTC.

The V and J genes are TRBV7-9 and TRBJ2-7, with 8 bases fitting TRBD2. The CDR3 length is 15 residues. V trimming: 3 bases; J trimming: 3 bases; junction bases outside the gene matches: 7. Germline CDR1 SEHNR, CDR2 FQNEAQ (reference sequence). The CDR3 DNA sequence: TGTGCCAGCAGCTTCAGCGGGAGTCGTGACTACGAGCAGTACTTC. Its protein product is CASSFSGSRDYEQYF.

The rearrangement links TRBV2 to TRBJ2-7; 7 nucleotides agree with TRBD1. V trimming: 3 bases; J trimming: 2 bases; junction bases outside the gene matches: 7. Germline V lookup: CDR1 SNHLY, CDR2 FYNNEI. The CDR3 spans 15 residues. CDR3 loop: CASSEIDRVTYEQYF. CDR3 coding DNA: TGTGCCAGCAGTGAGATAGACAGGGTTACCTACGAGCAGTACTTC.

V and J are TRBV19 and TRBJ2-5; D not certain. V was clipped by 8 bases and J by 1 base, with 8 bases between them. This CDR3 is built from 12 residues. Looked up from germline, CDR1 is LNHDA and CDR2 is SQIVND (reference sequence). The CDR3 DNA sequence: TGTGCCAGTTCTCAGCCCCAAGAGACCCAGTACTTC. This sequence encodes CASSQPQETQYF.

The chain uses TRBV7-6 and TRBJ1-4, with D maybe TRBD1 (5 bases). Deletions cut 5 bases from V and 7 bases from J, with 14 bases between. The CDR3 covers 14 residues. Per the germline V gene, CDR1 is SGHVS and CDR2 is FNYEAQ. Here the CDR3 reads CASSQTNGGEKLFF. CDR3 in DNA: TGTGCCAGCAGCCAAACGAACGGGGGTGAAAAACTGTTTTTT.

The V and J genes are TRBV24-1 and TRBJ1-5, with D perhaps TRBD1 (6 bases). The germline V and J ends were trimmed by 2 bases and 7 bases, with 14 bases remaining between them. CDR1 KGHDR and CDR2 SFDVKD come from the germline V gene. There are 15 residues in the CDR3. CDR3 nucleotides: TGTGCCACCAGTGATTCGGGGGCTCCTGGGCAGCCCCAGCATTTT. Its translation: CATSDSGAPGQPQHF.

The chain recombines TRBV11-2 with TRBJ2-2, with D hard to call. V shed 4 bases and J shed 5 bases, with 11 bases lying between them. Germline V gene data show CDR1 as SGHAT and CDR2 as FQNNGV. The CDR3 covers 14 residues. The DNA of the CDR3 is TGTGCCAGCAGCTCTGTGAGACGAACCGGGGAGCTGTTTTTT. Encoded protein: CASSSVRRTGELFF.

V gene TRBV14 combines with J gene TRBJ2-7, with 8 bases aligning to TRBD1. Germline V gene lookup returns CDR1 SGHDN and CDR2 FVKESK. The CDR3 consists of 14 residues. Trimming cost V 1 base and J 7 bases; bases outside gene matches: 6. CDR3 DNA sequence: TGTGCCAGCAGCCAAGTTCAGGGGGCGGGTGAGCAGTACTTC. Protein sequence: CASSQVQGAGEQYF.

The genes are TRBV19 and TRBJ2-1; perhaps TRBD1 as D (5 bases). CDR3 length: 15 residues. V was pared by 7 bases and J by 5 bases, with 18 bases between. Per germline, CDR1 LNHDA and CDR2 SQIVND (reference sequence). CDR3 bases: TGTGCCAGTATCCGATCCTCGACAGTAAACAATGAGCAGTTCTTC. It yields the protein CASIRSSTVNNEQFF.

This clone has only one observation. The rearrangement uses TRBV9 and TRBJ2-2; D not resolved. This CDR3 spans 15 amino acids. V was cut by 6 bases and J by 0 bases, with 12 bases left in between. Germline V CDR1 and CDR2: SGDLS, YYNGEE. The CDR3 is CASNLGRPNTGELFF. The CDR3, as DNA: TGTGCCAGCAACCTTGGCAGGCCGAACACCGGGGAGCTGTTTTTT.

The CDR3 loop is CASRGENYGYTF. In nucleotides, the CDR3 is TGTGCCAGCAGGGGGGAGAACTATGGCTACACCTTC. The chain links TRBV2 to TRBJ1-2; D may be TRBD1 (5 bases). The CDR3 totals 12 residues. Germline V gives CDR1 SNHLY, CDR2 FYNNEI. V lost 6 bases and J lost 2, with 7 bases in between.

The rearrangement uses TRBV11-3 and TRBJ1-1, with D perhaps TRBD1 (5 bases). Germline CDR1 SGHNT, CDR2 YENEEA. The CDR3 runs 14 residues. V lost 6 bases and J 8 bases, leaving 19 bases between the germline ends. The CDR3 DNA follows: TGTGCCAGCAGGGATTTGGGGACCGAAGGCGAAGCTTTCTTT. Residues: CASRDLGTEGEAFF.

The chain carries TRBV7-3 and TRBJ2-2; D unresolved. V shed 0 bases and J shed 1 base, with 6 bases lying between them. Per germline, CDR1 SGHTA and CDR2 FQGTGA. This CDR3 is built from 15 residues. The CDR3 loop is CASSLTSWNTGELFF. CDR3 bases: TGTGCCAGCAGCTTAACATCCTGGAACACCGGGGAGCTGTTTTTT.

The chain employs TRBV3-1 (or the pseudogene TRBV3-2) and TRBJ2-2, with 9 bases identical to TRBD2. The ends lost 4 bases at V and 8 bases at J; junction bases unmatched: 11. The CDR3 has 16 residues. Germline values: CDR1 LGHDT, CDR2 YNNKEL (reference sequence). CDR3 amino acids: CASSRISSGDLGELFF. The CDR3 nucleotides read TGTGCCAGCAGCCGCATTTCTAGCGGGGATCTGGGGGAGCTGTTTTTT.

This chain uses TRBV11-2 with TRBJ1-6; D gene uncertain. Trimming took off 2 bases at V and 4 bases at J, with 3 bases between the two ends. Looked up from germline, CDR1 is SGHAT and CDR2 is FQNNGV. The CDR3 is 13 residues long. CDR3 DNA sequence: TGTGCCAGCAGCTTAATTTATAATTCACCCCTCCACTTT. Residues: CASSLIYNSPLHF.

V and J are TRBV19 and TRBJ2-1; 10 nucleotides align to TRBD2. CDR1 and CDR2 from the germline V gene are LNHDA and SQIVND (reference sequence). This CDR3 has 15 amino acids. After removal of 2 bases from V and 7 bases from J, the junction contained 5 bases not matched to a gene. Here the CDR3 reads CASSILSGGVNEQFF. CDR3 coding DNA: TGTGCCAGTAGTATACTCAGCGGGGGGGTTAATGAGCAGTTCTTC.

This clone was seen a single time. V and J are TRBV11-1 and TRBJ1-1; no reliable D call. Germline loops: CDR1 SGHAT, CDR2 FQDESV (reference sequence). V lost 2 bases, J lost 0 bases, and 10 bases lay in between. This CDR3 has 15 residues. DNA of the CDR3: TGTGCCAGCAGCTTAATGGCCACCTTGAACACTGAAGCTTTCTTT. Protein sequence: CASSLMATLNTEAFF.

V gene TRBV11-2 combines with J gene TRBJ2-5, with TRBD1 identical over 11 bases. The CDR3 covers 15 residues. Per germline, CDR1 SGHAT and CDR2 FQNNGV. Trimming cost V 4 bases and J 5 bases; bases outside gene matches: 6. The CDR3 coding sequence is TGTGCCAGCAGCTCCGGACAGGGGGCGTGGGAGACCCAGTACTTC. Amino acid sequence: CASSSGQGAWETQYF.

CDR3 amino acids: CASSDPGLAGDPSYEQYF. The CDR3 bases are TGTGCCAGCAGCGACCCGGGACTAGCGGGGGACCCCTCCTACGAGCAGTACTTC. The rearrangement uses TRBV14 and TRBJ2-7; the match to TRBD2 covers 14 bases. Germline lookup yields CDR1 SGHDN and CDR2 FVKESK. The CDR3 sequence is 18 residues long. V dropped 5 bases and J dropped 0; count of bases not matched to a gene: 9.

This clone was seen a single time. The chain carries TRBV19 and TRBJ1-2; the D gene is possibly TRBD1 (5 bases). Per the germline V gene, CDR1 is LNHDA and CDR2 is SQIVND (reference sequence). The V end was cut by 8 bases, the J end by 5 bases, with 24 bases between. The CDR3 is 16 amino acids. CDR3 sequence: CASRPGLSRLAYGYTF. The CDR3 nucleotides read TGTGCCAGTCGGCCAGGGCTCTCTCGCTTGGCATATGGCTACACCTTC.